Given below is one TCR beta chain in context. The sample comes from a study of tumor-infiltrating lymphocytes in localized non-small cell lung cancer. Assay used: immunoSEQ multiplex PCR; TCRdb lists only in-frame clones, some missing. The sample gives over 10,000 clones, about 84% of which show up once; roughly 12% is in the top ten. This CDR3 has 14 amino acids. Sequencing input: uninvolved lung tissue not adjacent to the tumor. This sequence joins TRBV21-1 and TRBJ1-2; the DNA was not compared with TRBD1, the D call given in the table. TRBV21-1 is reported as a pseudogene. This TCR derives from a human donor with non-small cell lung cancer. The CDR3 here is CASSRGQGNYGYTF. In DNA form, the CDR3 reads TGTGCCAGCAGCCGGGGACAGGGGAACTATGGCTACACCTTC.